Listed below are T cell receptor beta chains from one sample, sequenced in a study of T-cell reconstitution after alpha-beta-depleted transplantation in children. Each CDR3 protein is one row after TCRdb ran MiXCR on the PCR reads. Of some 100,000 distinct CDR3 sequences listed, 15% to 19% were seen once; the top ten hold about 19%. Sequenced material: PBMCs, mostly from graft donor cells, taken 180 days after TCRalphabeta/CD19-depleted stem cell transplant. The receptors come from a male patient under 10 years old who had a stem cell transplant for acute lymphoblastic leukemia, so the T cells may come from the graft donor. CDR3s include the opening cysteine and the closing phenylalanine or tryptophan. Fields, in order: clone size, D gene, J gene, V gene, CDR3 DNA, CDR3 protein. D genes are given only for firm matches. Expanded clones get a size class; other rows say once, few or many, or leave the size out.

abundance: many
d_gene: NA
j_gene: TRBJ2-7
v_gene: TRBV24-1
CDR3nt: TGTGCCACCAGTGATCCCATTCTCTACGAGCAGTACTTC
CDR3aa: CATSDPILYEQYF

abundance: many
d_gene: NA
j_gene: TRBJ2-1
v_gene: TRBV10-3
CDR3nt: TGTGCCATCAGTGACTTGGGACTTTCCGAGGCCTACAATGAGCAGTTCTTC
CDR3aa: CAISDLGLSEAYNEQFF

abundance: few
d_gene: NA
j_gene: TRBJ1-1
v_gene: TRBV6-5
CDR3nt: TGTGCCAGCAGTCAACAGGGAGTCGAAGCTTTCTTT
CDR3aa: CASSQQGVEAFF

abundance: NA
d_gene: TRBD2
j_gene: TRBJ2-1
v_gene: TRBV20-1
CDR3nt: TGCAGTGCTAGAGATCTGACCGCGGGGGGTTACAATGAGCAGTTCTTC
CDR3aa: CSARDLTAGGYNEQFF

abundance: few
d_gene: TRBD2
j_gene: TRBJ2-3
v_gene: TRBV18
CDR3nt: TGTGCCAGCTCACCGGGACTAGCGGGACTATCCGCAGATACGCAGTATTTT
CDR3aa: CASSPGLAGLSADTQYF

abundance: NA
d_gene: TRBD2
j_gene: TRBJ2-3
v_gene: TRBV20-1
CDR3nt: TGCAGTGCTAGACTTCTAGCGGGGGGCCTCCTCACAGATACGCAGTATTTT
CDR3aa: CSARLLAGGLLTDTQYF

abundance: NA
d_gene: NA
j_gene: TRBJ1-5
v_gene: TRBV5-6
CDR3nt: TGTGCCAGCAGCAAGGCGGTCAATCAGCCCCAGCATTTT
CDR3aa: CASSKAVNQPQHF

abundance: few
d_gene: NA
j_gene: TRBJ2-7
v_gene: TRBV18
CDR3nt: TGTGCCAGCTCACCATTAGGCAGGCCCTCCTACGAGCAGTACTTC
CDR3aa: CASSPLGRPSYEQYF

abundance: NA
d_gene: TRBD2
j_gene: TRBJ2-1
v_gene: TRBV20-1
CDR3nt: TGCAGTGCTAGAGATTTTCGACTAGCGGAGAACAATGAGCAGTTCTTC
CDR3aa: CSARDFRLAENNEQFF

abundance: few
d_gene: NA
j_gene: TRBJ1-1
v_gene: TRBV6-5
CDR3nt: TGTGCCAGCAGCACGGGCCTAACTGAAGCTTTCTTT
CDR3aa: CASSTGLTEAFF

abundance: NA
d_gene: NA
j_gene: TRBJ2-1
v_gene: TRBV27
CDR3nt: TGTGCCAGCCGTCCCGCAGGCGGAACCTCCTACAATGAGCAGTTCTTC
CDR3aa: CASRPAGGTSYNEQFF

abundance: NA
d_gene: NA
j_gene: TRBJ2-1
v_gene: TRBV9
CDR3nt: TGTGCCAGCAGTGCCTATCGAGTGACGGATGAGCAGTTCTTC
CDR3aa: CASSAYRVTDEQFF

abundance: NA
d_gene: NA
j_gene: TRBJ1-4
v_gene: TRBV5-5
CDR3nt: TGTGCCAGCAGCTACCGACACCCGAAGGATGAAAAACTGTTTTTT
CDR3aa: CASSYRHPKDEKLFF

abundance: NA
d_gene: TRBD1
j_gene: TRBJ2-1
v_gene: TRBV7-2
CDR3nt: TGTGCCAGCAGCCTGGACAGGGGGTTGTACAATGAGCAGTTCTTC
CDR3aa: CASSLDRGLYNEQFF

abundance: few
d_gene: TRBD2
j_gene: TRBJ2-7
v_gene: TRBV20-1
CDR3nt: TGCAGTGCTAGGAGAGCGGGGGGTGGTTCCTACGAGCAGTACTTC
CDR3aa: CSARRAGGGSYEQYF

abundance: NA
d_gene: NA
j_gene: TRBJ2-6
v_gene: TRBV5-6
CDR3nt: TGTGCCAGCAGCTTAGTACGGCTCTCTGGGGCCAACGTCCTGACTTTC
CDR3aa: CASSLVRLSGANVLTF

abundance: many
d_gene: TRBD1
j_gene: TRBJ2-5
v_gene: TRBV7-7
CDR3nt: TGTGCCAGCAGCCTGACAGGGGGCCAAGAGACCCAGTACTTC
CDR3aa: CASSLTGGQETQYF

abundance: few
d_gene: TRBD1
j_gene: TRBJ1-2
v_gene: TRBV15
CDR3nt: TGTGCCACCAATAGGGACAGGGCTAACTATGGCTACACCTTC
CDR3aa: CATNRDRANYGYTF

abundance: few
d_gene: NA
j_gene: TRBJ1-1
v_gene: TRBV28
CDR3nt: TGTGCCAGCAGTTTATACCCAGGGTTGAACACTGAAGCTTTCTTT
CDR3aa: CASSLYPGLNTEAFF

abundance: NA
d_gene: TRBD2
j_gene: TRBJ2-5
v_gene: TRBV9
CDR3nt: TGTGCCAGCAGCGTAGCTGCGGGTCCGACTAGCCGGGGCCAAGAGACCCAGTACTTC
CDR3aa: CASSVAAGPTSRGQETQYF

abundance: few
d_gene: NA
j_gene: TRBJ1-2
v_gene: TRBV12-3/TRBV12-4
CDR3nt: TGTGCCAGCAGCCAAACAGGGTGGGGCTATGGCTACACCTTC
CDR3aa: CASSQTGWGYGYTF

abundance: NA
d_gene: TRBD1
j_gene: TRBJ2-1
v_gene: TRBV5-1
CDR3nt: TGCGCCAGCAGCTGGGCGACAGGGGGCGATGAGCAGTTCTTC
CDR3aa: CASSWATGGDEQFF

abundance: NA
d_gene: NA
j_gene: TRBJ2-5
v_gene: TRBV5-1
CDR3nt: TGCGCCAGCAGCCCGAACACGAGGGGGGAGACCCAGTACTTC
CDR3aa: CASSPNTRGETQYF

abundance: many
d_gene: NA
j_gene: TRBJ2-3
v_gene: TRBV15
CDR3nt: TGTGCCACCAGCAGAGCCTTAATAGATACGCAGTATTTT
CDR3aa: CATSRALIDTQYF

abundance: many
d_gene: NA
j_gene: TRBJ2-7
v_gene: TRBV5-1
CDR3nt: TGCGCCAGCAGTTCTGACATCCCCTACGAGCAGTACTTC
CDR3aa: CASSSDIPYEQYF

abundance: many
d_gene: NA
j_gene: TRBJ2-7
v_gene: TRBV20-1
CDR3nt: TGCAGTGCTATGGTGGGGGCCCAAATGTCCGAGCAGTACTTC
CDR3aa: CSAMVGAQMSEQYF

abundance: few
d_gene: NA
j_gene: TRBJ1-2
v_gene: TRBV12-3/TRBV12-4
CDR3nt: TGTGCCAGCAGTTTAGGGACTGGTGGCTACACCTTC
CDR3aa: CASSLGTGGYTF

abundance: NA
d_gene: TRBD1
j_gene: TRBJ1-1
v_gene: TRBV12-3/TRBV12-4
CDR3nt: TGTGCCAGCAGTTTAGGCGACAGGGGTCACACTGAAGCTTTCTTT
CDR3aa: CASSLGDRGHTEAFF

abundance: few
d_gene: TRBD1
j_gene: TRBJ1-2
v_gene: TRBV11-2
CDR3nt: TGTGCCAGCAGCCCCAGGACAGGGGGAGGCTACACCTTC
CDR3aa: CASSPRTGGGYTF

abundance: few
d_gene: NA
j_gene: TRBJ2-1
v_gene: TRBV11-2
CDR3nt: TGTGCCAGCAGCTTAGGAGTTTATGGTCTGGGGGTATCCTACAATGAGCAGTTCTTC
CDR3aa: CASSLGVYGLGVSYNEQFF

abundance: few
d_gene: NA
j_gene: TRBJ2-2
v_gene: TRBV5-6
CDR3nt: TGTGCCAGCAGCTTTCCGCATCAGAGGCCCGGGGAGCTGTTTTTT
CDR3aa: CASSFPHQRPGELFF

abundance: few
d_gene: NA
j_gene: TRBJ1-5
v_gene: TRBV6-5
CDR3nt: TGTGCCAGCAGTTACTCGGGACGGAACAATCAGCCCCAGCATTTT
CDR3aa: CASSYSGRNNQPQHF

abundance: few
d_gene: NA
j_gene: TRBJ1-1
v_gene: TRBV12-3/TRBV12-4
CDR3nt: TGTGCCAGCAGTTTTGGGAAGGGGCCGCCGGGCACTGAAGCTTTCTTT
CDR3aa: CASSFGKGPPGTEAFF

abundance: NA
d_gene: NA
j_gene: TRBJ2-7
v_gene: TRBV21-1
CDR3nt: TGTGCCAGCAGCAAGGGACCGGACCCCTACGAGCAGCACTTC
CDR3aa: CASSKGPDPYEQHF

abundance: few
d_gene: NA
j_gene: TRBJ1-2
v_gene: TRBV7-2
CDR3nt: TGTGCCAGCAGCTTAGACTGGAGACGGGGCTACACCTTC
CDR3aa: CASSLDWRRGYTF